This T cell receptor beta chain was profiled in a study of identical twins. Study results and limitations: Cord blood beta clonotypes present at high abundance carried fewer insertions; no such pattern appeared in memory repertoires. Invariant populations such as MAIT and iNKT cells could partly muddle zero-insertion analyses.

This clonotype appeared a few times. The antigen remains undetermined. Template switching added a universal primer site, and cDNA bore unique molecular identifiers. Each CDR3 protein is one row after TCRdb ran MiXCR on the 5' RACE reads. The sample consists of hundreds of thousands of distinct CDR3 sequences, 20% to 25% of them appearing once. The same specimen was also included in a second study, on yellow fever vaccine responses in identical twins.

The sample comprised CD4+ T cells sorted from blood. This clonotype originated in a woman in her late teens or twenties in good health.

The CDR3 is CATSDLSGGETQYF. The CDR3 DNA follows: TGTGCCACCAGTGATTTGTCCGGGGGAGAGACCCAGTACTTC. This sequence joins TRBV24-1 and TRBJ2-5, with D perhaps TRBD2 (6 bases). There are 14 residues in the CDR3. Between the trimmed V and J ends, which lost 0 bases and 4 bases, there was a span of 8 bases. CDR1 is KGHDR, CDR2 SFDVKD, per germline.